This entry lists 32 T cell receptor beta chains sequenced from one sample in a study of control samples from healthy donors and cancer patients. Repertoires were generated with immunoSEQ multiplex PCR, while TCRdb's copy carries only in-frame clones and drops some. The sample records 100,000 to 150,000 clones, roughly nine tenths being singletons. Source material: PBMCs. These receptor sequences come from a man aged 45-65 years with head and neck cancer.

V usage is TRBV6-6 and J usage is TRBJ1-3; no clear D gene. The CDR3 is 14 residues long. Between the trimmed V and J ends, which lost 6 bases and 4 bases, there was a span of 13 bases. Germline V gene data show CDR1 as MNHNY and CDR2 as SVGAGI (reference sequence). The DNA of the CDR3 is TGTGCCAGCAGGTGGACGGATCAAGGAAACACCATATATTTT. Its translation is CASRWTDQGNTIYF.

V and J are TRBV6-1 and TRBJ1-5, with 8 bases aligning to TRBD1. The CDR3 is 15 amino acids. The V and J ends lost 2 bases and 5 bases, in that order; junction bases with no gene match: 5. CDR1 and CDR2 (germline): MNHNS, SASEGT. CDR3: CASSEQGALHQPQHF. The DNA for the CDR3 is TGTGCCAGCAGTGAACAGGGGGCCCTGCATCAGCCCCAGCATTTT.

The chain employs TRBV19 and TRBJ1-5, with D possibly being TRBD1 (6 bases). Germline values: CDR1 LNHDA, CDR2 SQIVND (reference sequence). CDR3 size: 16 residues. Trimming pared 2 bases from V and 2 bases from J, leaving 13 bases between. The CDR3 loop is CASSIWGQGGNQPQHF. The CDR3 DNA sequence: TGTGCCAGTAGTATATGGGGGCAGGGTGGCAATCAGCCCCAGCATTTT.

This rearrangement joins TRBV18 to TRBJ2-7, with D unclear. The CDR3 length is 15 residues. Germline CDR1 KGHSH, CDR2 LQKENI. V gave up 3 bases and J gave up 0 bases, with 12 bases separating them. In DNA, the CDR3 is TGTGCCAGCTCACCCCAAGAACTAAGCTCCTACGAGCAGTACTTC. Protein sequence: CASSPQELSSYEQYF.

This rearrangement joins TRBV5-1 to TRBJ1-1; D is uncertain. This CDR3 contains 13 residues. Trimming took 0 bases from V and 11 from J, leaving 14 bases between them. Per the germline V gene, CDR1 is SGHRS and CDR2 is YFSETQ. DNA for the CDR3: TGCGCCAGCAGCTTGGGAATGGGTGGGGAGGCTTTCTTT. As protein: CASSLGMGGEAFF.

The chain is built from TRBV27 and TRBJ2-3, with TRBD1 identical over 7 bases. The CDR3 is 15 amino acids. Losses at the gene ends were 6 bases for V and 2 bases for J; bases not matched to a gene: 8. Germline V gene sequence: CDR1 MNHEY, CDR2 SMNVEV (reference sequence). The chain's CDR3 is CASRQGFQYTDTQYF. DNA for the CDR3: TGTGCCAGCAGACAGGGGTTTCAATACACAGATACGCAGTATTTT.

DNA for the CDR3: TGTGCCAGCAGTCCGCCCTCCGGGGTACTTACTAACTATGGCTACACCTTC. Its protein is CASSPPSGVLTNYGYTF. The chain has TRBV28 and TRBJ1-2; no clear D gene. The CDR3 has 17 residues. Trimming left V 5 bases short and J 0 bases short, with 19 bases between. CDR1 and CDR2 from the germline V gene are MDHEN and SYDVKM.

The chain employs TRBV19 and TRBJ2-1; D is possibly TRBD2 (5 bases). The germline V gene encodes CDR1 LNHDA and CDR2 SQIVND (reference sequence). The CDR3 runs 15 residues. Deletions cut 0 bases from V and 0 bases from J, with 6 bases between. The CDR3 DNA follows: TGTGCCAGTAGTATAGAAGGGAGCTCCTACAATGAGCAGTTCTTC. Residues: CASSIEGSSYNEQFF.

This clone was seen a single time. The V and J genes are TRBV15 and TRBJ2-1; TRBD1 agrees at 8 bases. V shed 2 bases, J shed 0 bases, and the junction held 3 bases outside the gene matches. This CDR3 is built from 16 residues. The V gene's germline CDR1 is LNHNV and CDR2 YYDKDF (reference sequence). CDR3 region: CATSRTTGGSYNEQFF. The DNA for the CDR3 is TGTGCCACCAGCAGAACTACAGGGGGCTCCTACAATGAGCAGTTCTTC.

This sequence joins TRBV5-6 and TRBJ1-3; D unclear. CDR3 length: 15 residues. V shed 0 bases and J shed 0 bases, with 7 bases lying between them. Germline CDR1 is SGHDT and CDR2 is YYEEEE. The CDR3 nucleotides read TGTGCCAGCAGCTTGGGGGTAGCCTCTGGAAACACCATATATTTT. As protein: CASSLGVASGNTIYF.

The V and J genes are TRBV2 and TRBJ1-1, with D perhaps TRBD1 (6 bases). Trimming cost V 7 bases and J 2 bases, with 14 bases left between them. CDR1 and CDR2 from the germline V gene are SNHLY and FYNNEI. The CDR3 length is 14 residues. Here the CDR3 DNA reads TGTGCCAGCAAGACCGGGACACTTAACACTGAAGCTTTCTTT. This encodes CASKTGTLNTEAFF.

The chain uses TRBV5-8 and TRBJ2-7; D is uncertain. This CDR3 has 12 residues. The V and J ends lost 4 bases and 2 bases respectively, with 7 bases between them. Germline CDR1 reads SGHTS; CDR2 reads YDEGEE. The chain's CDR3 is CASSPGTYEQYF. The CDR3 region has the DNA TGTGCCAGCAGCCCCGGTACCTACGAGCAGTACTTC.

The V call is TRBV6-5, the J call TRBJ1-6; TRBD1 matches at 10 bases. This CDR3 spans 14 amino acids. Losses at the gene ends were 6 bases for V and 7 bases for J; bases not matched to a gene: 3. Germline V CDR1 and CDR2: MNHEY, SVGAGI. CDR3 region: CASRRQGANSPLHF. CDR3 nucleotides: TGTGCCAGCAGGCGACAGGGGGCAAATTCACCCCTCCACTTT.

The rearrangement joins TRBV2 to TRBJ1-4; D might be TRBD1 (6 bases). V was trimmed by 7 bases and J by 8 bases, leaving 17 bases between them. Per the germline V gene, CDR1 is SNHLY and CDR2 is FYNNEI. The CDR3 consists of 14 residues. CDR3 sequence (DNA): TGTGCCAGCAAGGGGACACCGGCGGACGAAAAACTGTTTTTT. Its protein product is CASKGTPADEKLFF.

V is TRBV10-3 and J is TRBJ1-2; 7 bases are shared with TRBD1. V trimming: 4 bases; J trimming: 7 bases; junction bases outside the gene matches: 3. This CDR3 is 12 amino acids long. Germline V gene lookup returns CDR1 ENHRY and CDR2 SYGVKD. CDR3 amino acids: CAISARDSGYTF. CDR3 nucleotides: TGTGCCATCAGTGCCCGGGACAGTGGCTACACCTTC.

This chain links TRBV7-3 with TRBJ2-5; TRBD2 matches 13 bases. Unmatched junction bases numbered 3, after V lost 3 bases and J lost 2 bases. Germline-derived CDR1 and CDR2 are SGHTA and FQGTGA. CDR3 length: 16 residues. The CDR3, as DNA: TGTGCCAGCAGCTTGGGGACTAGCGGGGAGCAAGAGACCCAGTACTTC. This translates into CASSLGTSGEQETQYF.

The chain uses TRBV2 and TRBJ2-1; 8 positions match TRBD2. V was clipped by 4 bases and J by 4 bases; unmatched bases: 6. CDR3 length equals 15 residues. Germline CDR1 and CDR2: SNHLY and FYNNEI. The CDR3 sequence: CASSVQRGGYNEQFF. CDR3 bases: TGTGCCAGCAGTGTGCAACGGGGGGGGTACAATGAGCAGTTCTTC. The full variable domain, its missing parts supplied by reference TRBV2 and TRBJ2-1, is EPEVTQTPSHQVTQMGQEVILRCVPISNHLYFYWYRQILGQKVEFLVSFYNNEISEKSEIFDDQFSVERPDGSNFTLKIRSTKLEDSAMYFCASSVQRGGYNEQFFGPGTRLTVL.

The gene calls are TRBV28 and TRBJ1-2, with D possibly matching TRBD1 (5 bases). CDR1 and CDR2 (germline): MDHEN, SYDVKM. The CDR3 is 12 amino acids. Trimming cost V 3 bases and J 8 bases, with 10 bases left between them. Written as DNA, the CDR3 is TGTGCCAGCAGTTTGGGGGTAAAGGGCTACACCTTC. Protein: CASSLGVKGYTF.

The V gene is TRBV28, the J gene TRBJ1-5; TRBD1 agrees at 7 bases. With V trimmed by 7 bases and J by 2 bases, 5 bases remained unmatched. This CDR3 region has 14 residues. In germline, CDR1 is MDHEN, CDR2 SYDVKM. In DNA form, the CDR3 reads TGTGCCAGCACAACAGGGGCGGGCAATCAGCCCCAGCATTTT. This translates into CASTTGAGNQPQHF. The whole variable domain, filled in from reference TRBV28 and TRBJ1-5, reads DVKVTQSSRYLVKRTGEKVFLECVQDMDHENMFWYRQDPGLGLRLIYFSYDVKMKEKGDIPEGYSVSREKKERFSLILESASTNQTSMYLCASTTGAGNQPQHFGDGTRLSIL.

This clone was seen a single time. The chain links TRBV28 to TRBJ2-7; D remains ambiguous. CDR1 and CDR2 (germline): MDHEN, SYDVKM. Trimming left V 4 bases short and J 3 bases short, with 13 bases between. The CDR3 is made up of 14 amino acids. The CDR3 DNA sequence: TGTGCCAGCAGTTATCCCCTCCTTGGCTACGAGCAGTACTTC. Its protein is CASSYPLLGYEQYF. Variable domain in full (rest from reference TRBV28 and TRBJ2-7): DVKVTQSSRYLVKRTGEKVFLECVQDMDHENMFWYRQDPGLGLRLIYFSYDVKMKEKGDIPEGYSVSREKKERFSLILESASTNQTSMYLCASSYPLLGYEQYFGPGTRLTVT.

The chain links TRBV9 to TRBJ1-2, with no clear D. Germline-derived CDR1 and CDR2 are SGDLS and YYNGEE. Trimming removed 0 bases from V and 6 bases from J, with 9 bases in between. The length of the CDR3 is 13 residues. DNA of the CDR3: TGTGCCAGCAGCGTAGGGGAAGTAAATGGCTACACCTTC. Protein product: CASSVGEVNGYTF.

The chain recombines TRBV25-1 with TRBJ1-2; D gene ambiguous. The CDR3 totals 13 residues. CDR1 is MGHDK and CDR2 is SYGVNS in the germline V gene. Trimming took off 4 bases at V and 2 bases at J, with 8 bases between the two ends. CDR3 region: CASSGIQNYGYTF. DNA for the CDR3: TGTGCCAGCAGTGGGATCCAGAACTATGGCTACACCTTC.

This chain links TRBV7-2 with TRBJ2-1; weak D call: TRBD2 (6 bases). V was cut by 5 bases and J by 1 base, with 12 bases left in between. Germline V gene lookup returns CDR1 SGHTA and CDR2 FQGNSA. The CDR3 is 15 residues long. The CDR3 DNA reads as TGTGCCAGCAGCCCGGGACTTACATCCTACAATGAGCAGTTCTTC. Protein: CASSPGLTSYNEQFF.

CDR3 sequence: CASSYQQGAYNEQFF. CDR3 DNA sequence: TGTGCCAGCAGCTACCAACAGGGGGCATACAATGAGCAGTTCTTC. The V call is TRBV27, the J call TRBJ2-1; 9 bases align to TRBD1. V shed 6 bases and J 4 bases; nucleotides not matched to a gene: 7. The CDR3 spans 15 residues. CDR1 MNHEY and CDR2 SMNVEV come from the germline V gene (reference sequence).

The V call is TRBV5-8, the J call TRBJ2-5; possible D gene TRBD2, 6 bases. Germline V lookup: CDR1 SGHTS, CDR2 YDEGEE. The CDR3 totals 14 residues. The V end lost 4 bases, the J end lost 4 bases, and 14 bases lay between the germline ends. The CDR3 nucleotides are TGTGCCAGCAGCCGGGGAGGAGGGTCAGAGACCCAGTACTTC. Amino acid sequence: CASSRGGGSETQYF.

The V and J genes are TRBV27 and TRBJ2-7; D is perhaps TRBD2 (5 bases). The germline CDR1 and CDR2 sequences are MNHEY and SMNVEV (reference sequence). V lost 1 base to trimming and J lost 0 bases, with 16 bases between them. This CDR3 has 17 amino acids. This CDR3 reads CASSLFSPGISSYEQYF. The CDR3, as DNA: TGTGCCAGCAGTTTATTCTCTCCGGGAATCTCCTCCTACGAGCAGTACTTC.

The rearrangement uses TRBV5-1 and TRBJ2-1; 9 bases agree with TRBD2. CDR3 length: 14 residues. V lost 5 bases, J lost 5 bases, and 5 bases stayed unmatched. The germline V gene encodes CDR1 SGHRS and CDR2 YFSETQ. The CDR3 sequence: CASRGLAKDNEQFF. CDR3 DNA sequence: TGCGCCAGCAGAGGACTAGCGAAAGACAATGAGCAGTTCTTC.

The J gene is TRBJ2-3, the V gene TRBV5-4; D is unresolved. This CDR3 spans 11 amino acids. V lost 5 bases, J lost 1 base, and 2 bases lay in between. Germline V gives CDR1 SGHNT, CDR2 YYREEE (reference sequence). DNA for the CDR3: TGTGCCAGCAGGGGCACAGATACGCAGTATTTT. It yields the protein CASRGTDTQYF.

The rearrangement uses TRBV28 and TRBJ2-1; possibly TRBD1 or TRBD2 for D (6 bases each). The germline V gene encodes CDR1 MDHEN and CDR2 SYDVKM. This CDR3 is built from 15 residues. V lost 6 bases and J 4 bases, leaving 16 bases between the germline ends. The CDR3 sequence: CASSRRGLRYNEQFF. In DNA form, the CDR3 reads TGTGCCAGCAGCCGGAGGGGGTTAAGGTACAATGAGCAGTTCTTC. Full variable domain (remainder filled in from reference TRBV28 and TRBJ2-1): DVKVTQSSRYLVKRTGEKVFLECVQDMDHENMFWYRQDPGLGLRLIYFSYDVKMKEKGDIPEGYSVSREKKERFSLILESASTNQTSMYLCASSRRGLRYNEQFFGPGTRLTVL.

J is TRBJ1-3 and V is TRBV18, with D perhaps TRBD1 (6 bases). CDR3 length equals 16 residues. Trimming removed 6 bases at V and 0 bases at J, with 15 bases between. Germline lookup yields CDR1 KGHSH and CDR2 LQKENI. The CDR3 reads CASSHGQSDSGNTIYF. CDR3 nucleotide sequence: TGTGCCAGCTCGCACGGACAGTCGGACTCTGGAAACACCATATATTTT.

The V gene is TRBV27, the J gene TRBJ1-2; 11 bases are a match to TRBD1. Trimming removed 3 bases from V and 7 bases from J; junction bases left unmatched: 7. Per the germline V gene, CDR1 is MNHEY and CDR2 is SMNVEV (reference sequence). The CDR3 is made up of 15 amino acids. CDR3 region: CASSLSGTGGLGYTF. Here the CDR3 DNA reads TGTGCCAGCAGTTTGTCCGGGACAGGGGGACTTGGCTACACCTTC.

This chain connects TRBV28 to TRBJ2-1, with a weak D call TRBD1 (6 bases). Deletions cut 2 bases from V and 10 bases from J, with 15 bases between. There are 14 residues in the CDR3. CDR1 and CDR2 (germline): MDHEN, SYDVKM. CDR3 amino acids: CASSLPQGSREQFF. In DNA, the CDR3 is TGTGCCAGCAGTTTACCACAGGGTTCCAGAGAGCAGTTCTTC. Full variable domain (rest looked up from reference TRBV28 and TRBJ2-1): DVKVTQSSRYLVKRTGEKVFLECVQDMDHENMFWYRQDPGLGLRLIYFSYDVKMKEKGDIPEGYSVSREKKERFSLILESASTNQTSMYLCASSLPQGSREQFFGPGTRLTVL.